This TCR beta chain was identified during a study of T cells after yellow fever vaccination. This clonotype was recorded a few times. TCRdb reanalysed the 5' RACE reads using MiXCR and keeps one entry per CDR3 protein. Of about 500,000 distinct CDR3 sequences listed, approximately 16% are singletons. V lost 3 bases, J lost 5 bases, and 5 bases stayed unmatched. The CDR3 contains 14 residues. Sequenced material: PBMCs, taken 5 to 6 days after the first yellow fever vaccination. The chain couples TRBV23-1 to TRBJ2-3, with 7 bases identical to TRBD2. TRBV23-1 falls under the ORF class, with uncertain function. The origin of this receptor is a man between 18 and 29 years old who received the YFV17D yellow fever vaccine. Here the CDR3 DNA reads TGCGCCAGCAGTCACCGGGGGGAGGGAGATACGCAGTATTTT. This codes for CASSHRGEGDTQYF.